A single sample is the source of the 4 T cell receptor beta chains below, sequenced in a study of T cell repertoires in cytomegalovirus infection. One entry per CDR3 protein results from TCRdb running MiXCR on the reads. The table records around 740,000 distinct CDR3 sequences, roughly a third of them present only once. Sequences were obtained from PBMCs. Source of these receptors: a human donor in good health (CMV status not recorded). Some clones in this sample may be carry-over from other donors' samples.

V usage is TRBV11-2 and J usage is TRBJ2-2, with 12 bases fitting TRBD2. The CDR3 has 17 amino acids. Trimming at V came to 4 bases and at J to 4 bases, leaving 7 bases not matched to a gene. CDR1 is SGHAT and CDR2 is FQNNGV in the germline V gene. CDR3 amino acids: CASSSRTSGMRTGELFF. DNA for the CDR3: TGTGCCAGCAGCTCCCGGACTAGCGGGATGCGCACCGGGGAGCTGTTTTTT.

Only a few counts were recorded for this clonotype. The V and J genes are TRBV28 and TRBJ1-4, with D hard to call. Per the germline V gene, CDR1 is MDHEN and CDR2 is SYDVKM. This CDR3 spans 15 amino acids. V was clipped by 6 bases and J by 7 bases, with 18 bases between them. The CDR3 sequence: CASRPRVSGSEKLFF. CDR3 in DNA: TGTGCCAGCAGGCCCCGGGTGAGCGGGAGTGAAAAACTGTTTTTT.

The chain recombines TRBV5-1 with TRBJ1-4; D is uncertain. The ends were cut back, 1 base at V and 4 bases at J, with 8 bases in the middle. The length of the CDR3 is 14 residues. From germline, CDR1 is SGHRS and CDR2 YFSETQ. CDR3 bases: TGCGCCAGCAGCTTGTTTGGAGATAATGAAAAACTGTTTTTT. Translating it yields CASSLFGDNEKLFF.

The J gene is TRBJ2-1, the V gene TRBV19; 7 bases are shared with TRBD1. V lost 6 bases and J lost 7; bases outside the gene matches: 3. The CDR3 runs to 12 residues. Germline V lookup: CDR1 LNHDA, CDR2 SQIVND (reference sequence). The CDR3 loop is CASRTGSNEQFF. The CDR3 coding sequence is TGTGCCAGTAGGACAGGGTCAAATGAGCAGTTCTTC. Based on the CDR3 plus reference TRBV19 and TRBJ2-1, the full variable domain is DGGITQSPKYLFRKEGQNVTLSCEQNLNHDAMYWYRQDPGQGLRLIYYSQIVNDFQKGDIAEGYSVSREKKESFPLTVTSAQKNPTAFYLCASRTGSNEQFFGPGTRLTVL.